This T cell receptor beta chain derives from a study of T cell responses to AZD1222 COVID-19 vaccine. Study-level points and caveats: Recipients of two AZD1222 doses showed rising Spike-specific TCR breadth and depth. The donor cohort was predominantly white British with a female majority, and clonal diversity may have been underestimated.

With respect to this clone: Its antigen is undetermined.

Trimming removed 5 bases from V and 7 bases from J, with 14 bases in between. The CDR3 is 13 amino acids. The germline CDR1 and CDR2 sequences are MNHEY and SMNVEV (reference sequence). Measured with immunoSEQ multiplex PCR; TCRdb has only the in-frame clones, and not every one. The sample shows 150,000 to 180,000 clones, approximately 87% of them seen only once. V and J are TRBV27 and TRBJ1-2; D gene uncertain. The TCR originated in an adult in good health. The specimen was peripheral blood, collected on day 0 of MenACWY control vaccination. DNA of the CDR3: TGTGCCAGCAGTCTATTGCAAGGGCTTGGCTACACCTTC. Amino acids: CASSLLQGLGYTF.